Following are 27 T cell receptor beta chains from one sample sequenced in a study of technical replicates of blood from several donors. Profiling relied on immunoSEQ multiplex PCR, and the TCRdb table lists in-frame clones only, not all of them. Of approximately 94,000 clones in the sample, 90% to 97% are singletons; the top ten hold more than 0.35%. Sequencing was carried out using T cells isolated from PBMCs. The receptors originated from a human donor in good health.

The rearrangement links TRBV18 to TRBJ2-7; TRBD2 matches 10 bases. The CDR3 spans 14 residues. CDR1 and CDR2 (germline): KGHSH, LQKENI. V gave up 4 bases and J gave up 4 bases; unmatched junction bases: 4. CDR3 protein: CASSQASGRYEQYF. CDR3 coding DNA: TGTGCCAGCTCACAGGCTAGCGGGAGATACGAGCAGTACTTC.

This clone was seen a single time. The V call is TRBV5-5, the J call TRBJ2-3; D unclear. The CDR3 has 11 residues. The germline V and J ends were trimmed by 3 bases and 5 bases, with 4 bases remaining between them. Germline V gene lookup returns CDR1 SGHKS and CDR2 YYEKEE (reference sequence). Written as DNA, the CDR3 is TGTGCCAGCAGCTCCGTAGATACGCAGTATTTT. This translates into CASSSVDTQYF.

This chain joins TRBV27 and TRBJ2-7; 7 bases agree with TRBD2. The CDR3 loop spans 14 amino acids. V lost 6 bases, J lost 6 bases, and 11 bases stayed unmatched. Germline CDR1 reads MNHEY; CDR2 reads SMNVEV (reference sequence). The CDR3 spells CASRIRDYNSEQYF. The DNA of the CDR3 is TGTGCCAGCAGGATCCGGGACTACAACTCCGAGCAGTACTTC.

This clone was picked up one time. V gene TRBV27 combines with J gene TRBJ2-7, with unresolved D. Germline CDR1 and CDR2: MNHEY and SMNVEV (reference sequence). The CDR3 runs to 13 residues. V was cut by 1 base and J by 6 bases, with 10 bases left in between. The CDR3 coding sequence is TGTGCCAGCAGTTTATTATCCCGTTCCGAGCAGTACTTC. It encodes CASSLLSRSEQYF.

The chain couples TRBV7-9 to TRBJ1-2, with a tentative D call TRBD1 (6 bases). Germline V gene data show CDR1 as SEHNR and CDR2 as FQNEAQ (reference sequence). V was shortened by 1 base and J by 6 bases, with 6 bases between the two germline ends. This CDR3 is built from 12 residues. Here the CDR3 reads CASSLDRDGYTF. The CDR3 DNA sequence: TGTGCCAGCAGCTTAGACAGGGATGGCTACACCTTC.

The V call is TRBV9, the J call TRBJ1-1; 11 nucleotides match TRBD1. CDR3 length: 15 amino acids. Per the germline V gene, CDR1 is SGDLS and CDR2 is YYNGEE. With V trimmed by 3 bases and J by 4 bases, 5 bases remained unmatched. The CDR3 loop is CASSAPGTGGTEAFF. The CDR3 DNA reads TGTGCCAGCAGCGCCCCGGGGACAGGGGGCACTGAAGCTTTCTTT. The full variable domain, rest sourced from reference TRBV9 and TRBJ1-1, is DSGVTQTPKHLITATGQRVTLRCSPRSGDLSVYWYQQSLDQGLQFLIQYYNGEERAKGNILERFSAQQFPDLHSELNLSSLELGDSALYFCASSAPGTGGTEAFFGQGTRLTVV.

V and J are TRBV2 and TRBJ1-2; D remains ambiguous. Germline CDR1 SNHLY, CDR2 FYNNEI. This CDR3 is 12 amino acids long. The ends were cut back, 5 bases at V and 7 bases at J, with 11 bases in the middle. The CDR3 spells CASSQRAPGYTF. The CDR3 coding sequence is TGTGCCAGCAGTCAGAGGGCCCCTGGCTACACCTTC.

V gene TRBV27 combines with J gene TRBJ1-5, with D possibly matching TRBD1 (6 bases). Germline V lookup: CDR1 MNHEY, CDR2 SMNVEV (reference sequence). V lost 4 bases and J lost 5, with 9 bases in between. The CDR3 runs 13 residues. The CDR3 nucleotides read TGTGCCAGCAGTTGGACAGTCGATCAGCCCCAGCATTTT. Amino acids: CASSWTVDQPQHF.

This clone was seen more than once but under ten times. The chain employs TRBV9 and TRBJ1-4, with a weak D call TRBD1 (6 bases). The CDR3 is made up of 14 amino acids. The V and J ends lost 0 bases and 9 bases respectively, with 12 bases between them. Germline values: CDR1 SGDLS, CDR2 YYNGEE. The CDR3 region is CASSVEGGRQKLFF. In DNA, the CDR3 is TGTGCCAGCAGCGTAGAGGGGGGGAGGCAAAAACTGTTTTTT.

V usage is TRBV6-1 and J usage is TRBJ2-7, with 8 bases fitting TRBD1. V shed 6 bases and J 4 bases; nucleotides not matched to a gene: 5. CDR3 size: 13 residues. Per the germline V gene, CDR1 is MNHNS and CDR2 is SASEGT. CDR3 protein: CASSKDRVYEQYF. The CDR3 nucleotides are TGTGCCAGCAGCAAGGACAGGGTGTACGAGCAGTACTTC.

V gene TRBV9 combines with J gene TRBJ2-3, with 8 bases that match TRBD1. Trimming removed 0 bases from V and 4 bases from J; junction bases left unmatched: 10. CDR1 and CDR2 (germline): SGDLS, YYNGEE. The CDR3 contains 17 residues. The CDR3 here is CASSVGAGGSLADTQYF. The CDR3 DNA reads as TGTGCCAGCAGCGTAGGGGCAGGGGGCTCTCTTGCAGATACGCAGTATTTT.

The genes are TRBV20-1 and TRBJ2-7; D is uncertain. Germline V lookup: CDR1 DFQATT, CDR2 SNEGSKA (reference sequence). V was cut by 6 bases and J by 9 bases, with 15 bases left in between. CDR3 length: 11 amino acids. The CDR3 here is CSASPAQLQYF. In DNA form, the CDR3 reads TGCAGTGCCTCCCCGGCACAGTTGCAGTACTTC.

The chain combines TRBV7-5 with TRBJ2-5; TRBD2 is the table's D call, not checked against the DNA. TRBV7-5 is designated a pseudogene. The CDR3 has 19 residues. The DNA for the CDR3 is TGTGTCAGAAGCTTAGCGCTAAGGTCTAGCGGGAGGGTACAAGAGACCCAGTACTTC. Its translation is CVRSLALRSSGRVQETQYF.

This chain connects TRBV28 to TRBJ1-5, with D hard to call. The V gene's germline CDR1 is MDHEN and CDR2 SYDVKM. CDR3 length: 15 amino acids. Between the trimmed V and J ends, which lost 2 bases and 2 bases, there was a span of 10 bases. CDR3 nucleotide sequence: TGTGCCAGCAGTTTAGGTCGGGGAGGCAATCAGCCCCAGCATTTT. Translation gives CASSLGRGGNQPQHF.

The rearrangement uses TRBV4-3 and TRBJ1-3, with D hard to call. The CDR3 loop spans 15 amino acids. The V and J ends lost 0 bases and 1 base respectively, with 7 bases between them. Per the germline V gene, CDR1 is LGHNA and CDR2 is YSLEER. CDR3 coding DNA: TGCGCCAGCAGCCAAGATCTCGGGTCTGGAAACACCATATATTTT. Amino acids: CASSQDLGSGNTIYF.

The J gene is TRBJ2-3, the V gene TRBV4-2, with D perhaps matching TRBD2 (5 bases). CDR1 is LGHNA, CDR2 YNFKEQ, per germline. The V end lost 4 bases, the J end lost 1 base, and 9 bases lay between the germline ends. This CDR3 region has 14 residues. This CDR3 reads CASSPGSGTDTQYF. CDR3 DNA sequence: TGTGCCAGCAGCCCGGGGTCTGGCACAGATACGCAGTATTTT.

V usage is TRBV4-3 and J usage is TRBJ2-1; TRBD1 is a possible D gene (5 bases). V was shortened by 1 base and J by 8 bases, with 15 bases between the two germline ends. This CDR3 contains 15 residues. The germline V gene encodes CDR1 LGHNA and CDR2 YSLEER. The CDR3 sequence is CASSQGRRVPDEQFF. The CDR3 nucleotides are TGCGCCAGCAGCCAAGGTCGCAGGGTTCCCGATGAGCAGTTCTTC.

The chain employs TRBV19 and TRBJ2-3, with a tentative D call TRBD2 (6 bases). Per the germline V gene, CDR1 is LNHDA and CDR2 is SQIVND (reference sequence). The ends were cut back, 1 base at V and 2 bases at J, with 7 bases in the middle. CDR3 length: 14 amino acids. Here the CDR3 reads CASSIVADTDTQYF. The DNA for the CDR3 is TGTGCCAGTAGTATAGTAGCGGACACAGATACGCAGTATTTT.

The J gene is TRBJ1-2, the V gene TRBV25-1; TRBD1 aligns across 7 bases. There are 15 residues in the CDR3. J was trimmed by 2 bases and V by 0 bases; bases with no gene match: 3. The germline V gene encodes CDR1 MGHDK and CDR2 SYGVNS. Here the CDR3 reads CASSEYKGQNYGYTF. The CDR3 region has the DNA TGTGCCAGCAGTGAATATAAGGGACAGAACTATGGCTACACCTTC.

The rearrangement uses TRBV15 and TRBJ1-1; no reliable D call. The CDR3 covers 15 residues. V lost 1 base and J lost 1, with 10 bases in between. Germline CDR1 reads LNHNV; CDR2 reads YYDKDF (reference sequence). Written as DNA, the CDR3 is TGTGCCACCAGCAGAGTAAAGTCCGGGAACACTGAAGCTTTCTTT. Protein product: CATSRVKSGNTEAFF.

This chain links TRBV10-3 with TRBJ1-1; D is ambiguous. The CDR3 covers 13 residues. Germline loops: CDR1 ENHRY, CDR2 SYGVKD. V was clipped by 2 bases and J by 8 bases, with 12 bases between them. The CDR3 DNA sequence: TGTGCCATCAGTGAGCCGACGTCCGGGGAAGCTTTCTTT. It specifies CAISEPTSGEAFF.

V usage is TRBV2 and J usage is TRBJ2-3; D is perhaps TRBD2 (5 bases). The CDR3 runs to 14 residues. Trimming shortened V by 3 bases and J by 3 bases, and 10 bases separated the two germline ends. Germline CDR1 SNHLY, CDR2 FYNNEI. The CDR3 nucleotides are TGTGCCAGCAGTGACGGTGCGGGTACAGATACGCAGTATTTT. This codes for CASSDGAGTDTQYF.

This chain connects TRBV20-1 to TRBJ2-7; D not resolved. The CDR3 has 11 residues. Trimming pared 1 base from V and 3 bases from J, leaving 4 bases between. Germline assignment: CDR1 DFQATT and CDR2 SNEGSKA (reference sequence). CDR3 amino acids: CSARVGYEQYF. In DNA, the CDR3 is TGCAGTGCTAGAGTCGGCTACGAGCAGTACTTC.

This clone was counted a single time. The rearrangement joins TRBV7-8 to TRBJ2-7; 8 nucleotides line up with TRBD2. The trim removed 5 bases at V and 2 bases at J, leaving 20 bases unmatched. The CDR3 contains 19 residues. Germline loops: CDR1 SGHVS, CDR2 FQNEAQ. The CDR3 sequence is CASSDKSSWSGGPTYEQYF. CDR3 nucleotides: TGTGCCAGCAGCGACAAATCTTCTTGGTCGGGAGGGCCAACCTACGAGCAGTACTTC.

CDR3 loop: CASRPDRERAEAFF. Here the CDR3 DNA reads TGCGCCAGCAGGCCGGACAGGGAAAGAGCTGAAGCTTTCTTT. The V and J genes are TRBV10-2 and TRBJ1-1; 8 bases agree with TRBD1. After removal of 6 bases from V and 6 bases from J, the junction contained 9 bases not matched to a gene. Germline V gene sequence: CDR1 WSHSY, CDR2 SAAADI. CDR3 length equals 14 residues.

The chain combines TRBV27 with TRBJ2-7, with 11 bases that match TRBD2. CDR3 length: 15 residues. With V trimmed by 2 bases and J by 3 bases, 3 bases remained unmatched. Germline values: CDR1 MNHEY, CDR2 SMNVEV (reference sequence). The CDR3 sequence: CASSLGTSGDYEQYF. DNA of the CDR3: TGTGCCAGCAGTTTAGGGACTAGCGGAGACTACGAGCAGTACTTC.

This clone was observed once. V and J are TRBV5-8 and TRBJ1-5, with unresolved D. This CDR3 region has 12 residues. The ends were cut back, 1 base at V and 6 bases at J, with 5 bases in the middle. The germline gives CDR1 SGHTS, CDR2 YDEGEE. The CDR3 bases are TGTGCCAGCAGCTTGTTGGCTCAGCCCCAGCATTTT. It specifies CASSLLAQPQHF.